This T cell receptor (beta chain) comes out of a study of T-cell memory formation after mild COVID-19. At the level of the study: The two donors had largely donor-specific TCR clusters. Study results and caveats: Clones that contracted from day 15 to 85 were balanced CD4/CD8, while later expanders leaned CD4+.

CDR1 is MGHDK and CDR2 is SYGVNS in the germline V gene. The CDR3 runs to 13 residues. The V end lost 4 bases, the J end lost 1 base, and 7 bases lay between the germline ends. TCRdb passed the 5' RACE reads through MiXCR, listing each CDR3 protein once. This sample has roughly 560,000 distinct CDR3 sequences, with roughly 20% found just once. This clonotype turned up a few times. Its antigen is still unknown. This TCR was sampled from an adult woman who had mild COVID-19 (a few samples of this study predate the infection). Cell type and time point are not known. The sequenced sample was PBMCs or a T cell subset sorted from them (not recorded which). The chain is built from TRBV25-1 and TRBJ1-1; D uncertain. The DNA of the CDR3 is TGTGCCAGCAGTGCCCAGTCGAACACTGAAGCTTTCTTT. It yields the protein CASSAQSNTEAFF.